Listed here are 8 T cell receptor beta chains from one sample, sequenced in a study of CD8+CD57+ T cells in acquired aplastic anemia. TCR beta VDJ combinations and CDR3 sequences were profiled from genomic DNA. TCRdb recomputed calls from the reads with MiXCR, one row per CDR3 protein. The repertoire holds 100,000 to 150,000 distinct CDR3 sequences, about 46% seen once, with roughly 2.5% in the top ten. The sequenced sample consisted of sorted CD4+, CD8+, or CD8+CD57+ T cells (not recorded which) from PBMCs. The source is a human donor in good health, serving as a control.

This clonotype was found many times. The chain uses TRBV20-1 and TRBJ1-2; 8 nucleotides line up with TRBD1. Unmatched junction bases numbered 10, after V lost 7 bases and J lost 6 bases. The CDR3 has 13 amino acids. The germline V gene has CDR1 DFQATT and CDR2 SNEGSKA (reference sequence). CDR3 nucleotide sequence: TGCAGTGGGGGCGGACAGGGTCTAGATGGCTACACCTTC. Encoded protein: CSGGGQGLDGYTF.

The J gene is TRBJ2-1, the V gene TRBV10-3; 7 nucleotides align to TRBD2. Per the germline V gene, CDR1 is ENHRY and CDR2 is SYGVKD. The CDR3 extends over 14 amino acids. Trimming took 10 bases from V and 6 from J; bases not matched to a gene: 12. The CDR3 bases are TGTGCCAGCATCCACTCAGGCGGGGGCAATGAGCAGTTCTTC. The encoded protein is CASIHSGGGNEQFF.

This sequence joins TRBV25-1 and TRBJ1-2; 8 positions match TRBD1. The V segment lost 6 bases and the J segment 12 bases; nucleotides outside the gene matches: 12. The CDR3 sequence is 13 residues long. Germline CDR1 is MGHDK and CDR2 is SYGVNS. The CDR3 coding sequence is TGTGCCAGCAGCAAGAAACAGGGGGAGTTGGACACCTTC. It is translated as CASSKKQGELDTF.

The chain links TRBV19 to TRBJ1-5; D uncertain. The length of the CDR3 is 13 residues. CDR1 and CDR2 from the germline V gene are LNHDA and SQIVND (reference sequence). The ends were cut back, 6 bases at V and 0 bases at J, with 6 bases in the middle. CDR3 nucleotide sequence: TGTGCCAGTAGAGGTTTTAGCAATCAGCCCCAGCATTTT. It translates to CASRGFSNQPQHF.

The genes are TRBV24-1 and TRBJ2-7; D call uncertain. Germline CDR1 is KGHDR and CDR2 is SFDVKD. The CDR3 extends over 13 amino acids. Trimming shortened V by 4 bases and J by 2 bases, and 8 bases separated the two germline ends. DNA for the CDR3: TGTGCCACCAGTGACGGATGGACCTACGAGCAGTACTTC. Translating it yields CATSDGWTYEQYF.

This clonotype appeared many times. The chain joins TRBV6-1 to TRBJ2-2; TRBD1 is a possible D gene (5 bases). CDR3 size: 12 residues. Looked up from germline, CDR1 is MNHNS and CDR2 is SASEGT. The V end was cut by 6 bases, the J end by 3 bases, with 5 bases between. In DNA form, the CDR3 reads TGTGCCAGCAGCAGGGACACCGGGGAGCTGTTTTTT. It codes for CASSRDTGELFF.

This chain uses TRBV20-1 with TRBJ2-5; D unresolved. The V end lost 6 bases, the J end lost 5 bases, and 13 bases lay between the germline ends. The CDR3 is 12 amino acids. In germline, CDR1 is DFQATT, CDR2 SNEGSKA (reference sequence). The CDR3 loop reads CSATDLEETQYF. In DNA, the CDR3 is TGCAGTGCCACGGATCTAGAGGAGACCCAGTACTTC.

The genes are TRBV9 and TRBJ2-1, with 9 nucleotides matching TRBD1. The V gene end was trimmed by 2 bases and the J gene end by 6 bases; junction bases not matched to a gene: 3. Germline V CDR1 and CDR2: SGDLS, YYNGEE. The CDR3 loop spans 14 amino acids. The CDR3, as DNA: TGTGCCAGCAGCGTTGGACAGGGGTTCAATGAGCAGTTCTTC. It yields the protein CASSVGQGFNEQFF.